The present TCR beta chain was sequenced within a study of blood T cells in healthy people across ages. Points from the study as a whole: Estimates based on one million T cells were treated as lower bounds.

For the second PCR, which ran for about 7 to 11 cycles, a sample-barcoded 5' primer and a J-beta primer mix were used. TCRdb reprocessed the 5' RACE reads with MiXCR, giving one entry per CDR3 protein. This sample has about 670,000 distinct CDR3 sequences, with 35% to 50% found just once. As for this clonotype: What it binds is not known.

Material for sequencing was blood. This receptor was identified in a man older than 75 in good health.

CDR3 loop: CASSFRDSHYEQYF. In DNA, the CDR3 is TGTGCCAGCAGTTTCCGGGACAGCCACTACGAGCAGTACTTC. The chain employs TRBV6-6 and TRBJ2-7; 7 bases are a match to TRBD1. The V gene's germline CDR1 is MNHNY and CDR2 SVGAGI (reference sequence). Trimming took 4 bases from V and 3 from J; bases not matched to a gene: 6. This CDR3 is built from 14 residues.